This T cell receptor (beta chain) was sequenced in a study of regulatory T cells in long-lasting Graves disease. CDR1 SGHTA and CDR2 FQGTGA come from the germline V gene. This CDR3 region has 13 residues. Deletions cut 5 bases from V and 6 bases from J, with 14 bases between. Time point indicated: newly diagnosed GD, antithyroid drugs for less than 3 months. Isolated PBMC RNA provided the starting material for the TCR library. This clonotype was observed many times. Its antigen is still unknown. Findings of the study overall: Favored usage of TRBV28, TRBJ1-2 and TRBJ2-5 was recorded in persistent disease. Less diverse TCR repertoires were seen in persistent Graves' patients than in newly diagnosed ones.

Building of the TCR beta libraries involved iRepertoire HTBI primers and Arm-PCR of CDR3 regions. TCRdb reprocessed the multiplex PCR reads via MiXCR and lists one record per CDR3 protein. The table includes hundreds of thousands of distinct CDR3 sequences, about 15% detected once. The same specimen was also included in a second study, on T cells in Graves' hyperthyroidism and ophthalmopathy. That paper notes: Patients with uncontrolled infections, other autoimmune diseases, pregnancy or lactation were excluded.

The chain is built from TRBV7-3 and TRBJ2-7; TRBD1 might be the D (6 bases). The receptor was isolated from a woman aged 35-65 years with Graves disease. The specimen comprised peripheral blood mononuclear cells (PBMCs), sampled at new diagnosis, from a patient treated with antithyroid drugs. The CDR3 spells CASSPDRTREQYF. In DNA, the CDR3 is TGTGCCAGCAGCCCTGACAGGACCCGCGAGCAGTACTTC.